The source of this TCR beta chain is a study of blood T cell repertoires in COVID-19. In terms of age and location, participants ranged from roughly 18 to 89 years and lived in roughly 22 US areas. Assignment of participants to cohorts was predicated upon participant-reported clinical history. Authors' analysis steps: From reference gene primer amplification, estimates of nucleated cell counts were derived. TCRdb's table, derived via immunoSEQ multiplex PCR, lists solely in-frame clones and lacks some. From that table come the V and J calls and clone size; the DNA was used to work out D and trimming. The sample has 190,000 or so clones; roughly 90% are singletons. The trim removed 6 bases at V and 4 bases at J, leaving 8 bases unmatched. CDR3 length: 15 amino acids. From germline, CDR1 is MNHEY and CDR2 SVGAGI.

The material sequenced was PBMCs or T cells enriched from blood (not recorded which). This sequence was found in a man in his late teens or twenties with acute COVID-19. The chain links TRBV6-5 to TRBJ2-7, with 11 nucleotides matching TRBD2. Here the CDR3 reads CASRPLAGGGYEQYF. CDR3 sequence (DNA): TGTGCCAGCAGACCTCTAGCGGGAGGAGGGTACGAGCAGTACTTC.